One sample yielded the 17 T cell receptor beta chains listed below, sequenced in a study of blood T cells in healthy people across ages. It was with a sample-barcoded 5' primer and a J-beta primer mix that a second PCR of roughly 7 to 12 cycles was run. From the 5' RACE reads, TCRdb called clonotypes with MiXCR, one entry per CDR3 protein. The sample includes 1.5 million to 2 million distinct CDR3 sequences, roughly 30% of them seen just once. Sequencing input: blood. These receptors all stem from a woman between 25 and 40 years old in good health.

The table lists this clonotype with a few counts. The rearrangement links TRBV7-2 to TRBJ2-5; TRBD2 aligns across 11 bases. Losses at the gene ends were 5 bases for V and 4 bases for J; bases not matched to a gene: 9. The germline CDR1 and CDR2 sequences are SGHTA and FQGNSA. The CDR3 runs to 16 residues. The CDR3 DNA reads TGTGCCAGCAGCGCCTCACTAGCGGGAGCGGGAGAGACCCAGTACTTC. It codes for CASSASLAGAGETQYF.

The rearrangement uses TRBV2 and TRBJ2-1; D is perhaps TRBD2 (5 bases). Germline CDR1 and CDR2: SNHLY and FYNNEI. Trimming removed 3 bases at V and 8 bases at J, with 11 bases between. This CDR3 has 13 amino acids. CDR3 in DNA: TGTGCCAGCAGTGACGGAGGCACGCATGAGCAGTTCTTC. Its translation: CASSDGGTHEQFF.

This clonotype was seen more than once but under ten times. This rearrangement joins TRBV29-1 to TRBJ2-1, with 8 bases fitting TRBD2. The germline V gene has CDR1 SQVTM and CDR2 ANQGSEA. The length of the CDR3 is 17 residues. J gave up 0 bases and V 3 bases, and 10 bases lay outside the gene matches. The CDR3 coding sequence is TGCAGCGTTGAGGGGGTAGAGCGGGAGAACTCCTACAATGAGCAGTTCTTC. Amino acids: CSVEGVERENSYNEQFF.

The V and J genes are TRBV28 and TRBJ2-7; D not resolved. The V gene's germline CDR1 is MDHEN and CDR2 SYDVKM. The V gene lost 5 bases and the J gene lost 3 bases, with 8 bases spanning the gap. The CDR3 totals 12 residues. The CDR3, as DNA: TGTGCCAGCAGTGCCGTGTTCTACGAGCAGTACTTC. Its translation: CASSAVFYEQYF.

The CDR3 reads CASSTMAGGLYGYTF. CDR3 DNA sequence: TGTGCCAGCAGTACGATGGCAGGGGGACTCTATGGCTACACCTTC. The chain employs TRBV6-6 and TRBJ1-2; 7 bases line up with TRBD1. The J segment lost 4 bases and the V segment lost 5 bases, leaving 10 bases of the junction unmatched. In germline, CDR1 is MNHNY, CDR2 SVGAGI (reference sequence). The CDR3 is 15 residues long.

This chain connects TRBV5-5 to TRBJ1-2; 8 nucleotides match TRBD1. This CDR3 spans 15 amino acids. Germline CDR1 SGHKS, CDR2 YYEKEE (reference sequence). Trimming at V came to 2 bases and at J to 3 bases, leaving 6 bases not matched to a gene. The chain's CDR3 is CASSFNGQGHYGYTF. The CDR3 nucleotides are TGTGCCAGCAGCTTTAACGGACAGGGTCACTATGGCTACACCTTC.

The V gene is TRBV6-2 or TRBV6-3, the J gene TRBJ1-1; possible D gene TRBD1, 6 bases. The CDR3 sequence is 15 residues long. V was clipped by 4 bases and J by 4 bases, with 16 bases between them. Germline loops: CDR1 MNHEY, CDR2 SVGEGT. Here the CDR3 reads CASSFDRKGSTEAFF. The CDR3, as DNA: TGTGCCAGCAGTTTCGACAGGAAGGGGAGCACTGAAGCTTTCTTT.

In its sample, this clonotype was seen a few times. The chain joins TRBV20-1 to TRBJ2-3; 10 bases are shared with TRBD2. Germline trimming cut 2 bases from V and 6 bases from J; bases unmatched to any gene: 8. CDR1 is DFQATT and CDR2 is SNEGSKA in the germline V gene (reference sequence). The CDR3 spans 15 residues. CDR3 sequence: CSARPPTSGDDTQYF. The CDR3 DNA reads TGCAGTGCTAGACCCCCTACTAGCGGGGACGATACGCAGTATTTT.

This clonotype was counted only a few times. The chain joins TRBV6-2 or TRBV6-3 to TRBJ2-3; D unresolved. The V gene's germline CDR1 is MNHEY and CDR2 SVGEGT. The CDR3 runs to 12 residues. Trimming took off 4 bases at V and 8 bases at J, with 10 bases between the two ends. The CDR3 loop reads CASSSAAPTQYF. CDR3 bases: TGTGCCAGCAGTTCGGCGGCCCCTACGCAGTATTTT.

The rearrangement uses TRBV4-3 and TRBJ1-5; D uncertain. Trimming cost V 3 bases and J 2 bases, with 11 bases left between them. The CDR3 is 15 residues long. Germline V gene lookup returns CDR1 LGHNA and CDR2 YSLEER. In DNA form, the CDR3 reads TGCGCCAGCAGCCAGAACTGGGGAGGCAATCAGCCCCAGCATTTT. Translating it yields CASSQNWGGNQPQHF.

At least ten counts were recorded for this clonotype. This chain joins TRBV29-1 and TRBJ2-1; 9 bases map to TRBD2. The germline V gene encodes CDR1 SQVTM and CDR2 ANQGSEA. This CDR3 comprises 15 residues. V shed 5 bases and J 2 bases; nucleotides not matched to a gene: 7. The CDR3 coding sequence is TGCAGCGTTAAACCTCGACTAGCGGCCTACAATGAGCAGTTCTTC. Protein product: CSVKPRLAAYNEQFF.

Comments on this clonotype: A much more abundant neighbour one base away suggests this may be a read error. The chain combines TRBV7-3 with TRBJ2-5, with D uncertain. The CDR3 runs to 13 residues. CDR1 and CDR2 from the germline V gene are SGHTA and FQGTGA. The CDR3 reads CACSLTVQETQYF. In nucleotides, the CDR3 is TGTGCCTGCAGCTTAACAGTCCAAGAGACCCAGTACTTC.

The V and J genes are TRBV2 and TRBJ2-7; 9 bases are shared with TRBD1. The CDR3 has 14 residues. Trimming took 7 bases from V and 3 from J; bases not matched to a gene: 7. Germline V CDR1 and CDR2: SNHLY, FYNNEI. The CDR3 here is CASTRDREVYEQYF. The CDR3 DNA reads TGTGCCAGCACCCGGGACAGGGAGGTCTACGAGCAGTACTTC.

V usage is TRBV30 and J usage is TRBJ1-1, with TRBD1 matching over 10 bases. J lost 10 bases, V lost 3 bases, and 8 bases had no gene match. This CDR3 is built from 13 residues. Germline CDR1 is GTSNPN and CDR2 is SVGIG (reference sequence). The CDR3 DNA reads as TGTGCCTGGAGCCGAGGGACAGGGGAGTTAGCTTTCTTT. This gives the protein CAWSRGTGELAFF.

This clonotype was seen once. V is TRBV2 and J is TRBJ1-2; no clear D. Per the germline V gene, CDR1 is SNHLY and CDR2 is FYNNEI. The V gene lost 0 bases and the J gene lost 2 bases, with 13 bases spanning the gap. The CDR3 sequence is 16 residues long. CDR3 sequence reads: CASSEAGKGGNYGYTF. The CDR3 region has the DNA TGTGCCAGCAGTGAAGCGGGAAAGGGAGGAAACTATGGCTACACCTTC.

This chain joins TRBV14 and TRBJ1-6; D ambiguous. Germline CDR1 is SGHDN and CDR2 is FVKESK. This CDR3 has 16 residues. Trimming took 1 base from V and 6 from J, leaving 13 bases between them. The CDR3 is CASSQVVAGSNSPLHF. In DNA form, the CDR3 reads TGTGCCAGCAGCCAAGTTGTGGCTGGGAGTAATTCACCCCTCCACTTT. The full variable domain, with the rest looked up from reference TRBV14 and TRBJ1-6, is EAGVTQFPSHSVIEKGQTVTLRCDPISGHDNLYWYRRVMGKEIKFLLHFVKESKQDESGMPNNRFLAERTGGTYSTLKVQPAELEDSGVYFCASSQVVAGSNSPLHFGNGTRLTVT.

The table lists this clonotype with a few counts. The V gene is TRBV3-1, the J gene TRBJ2-5; unclear D gene. This CDR3 is 14 amino acids long. With 3 bases removed from V and 1 base from J, the gap between germline ends came to 9 bases. Germline CDR1 reads LGHDT; CDR2 reads YNNKEL (reference sequence). Here the CDR3 DNA reads TGTGCCAGCAGCCATGTTGGCACCCAAGAGACCCAGTACTTC. This translates into CASSHVGTQETQYF.